These 8 T cell receptor beta chains were sequenced from one sample in a study of metastatic and nonmetastatic thyroid tumors. From the PCR reads, TCRdb re-called clones with MiXCR. The table lists approximately 30,000 clones, less than 4% of them singletons. Treatment of any kind had been given to no patient before thyroid surgery. Sequenced input: blood. The receptor source for this set is a male donor with papillary thyroid cancer or a benign thyroid nodule (not recorded which). Some clones in this sample may be carry-over from other donors' samples.

In its sample, this clone was seen many times. The chain is built from TRBV24-1 and TRBJ1-5; unclear D gene. The V gene lost 4 bases and the J gene lost 6 bases, with 6 bases spanning the gap. Germline-derived CDR1 and CDR2 are KGHDR and SFDVKD. The length of the CDR3 is 12 residues. The CDR3, as DNA: TGTGCCACCAGTGAAGAAGGTCAGCCCCAGCATTTT. This translates into CATSEEGQPQHF.

As to this clone: An end of the junction differs from the germline gene, which may be a read error. This chain links TRBV5-1 with TRBJ2-3; a possible D gene is TRBD1 (5 bases). The CDR3 is 13 residues long. Germline V gene lookup returns CDR1 SGHRS and CDR2 YFSETQ. The CDR3 reads CASSSSSTDTQYF. The DNA for the CDR3 is TGCGCCAGCTCGTCATCGTCGACAGATACGCAATATTTT.

The genes are TRBV28 and TRBJ2-7, with D possibly being TRBD1 (6 bases). V shed 5 bases and J shed 2 bases, with 13 bases lying between them. The CDR3 runs 14 residues. The V gene's germline CDR1 is MDHEN and CDR2 SYDVKM. The DNA of the CDR3 is TGTGCCAGCAGTACTATCAGGGGCGCCTACGAGCAGTACTTC. This gives the protein CASSTIRGAYEQYF.

This clone came up a few times. V gene TRBV7-2 combines with J gene TRBJ1-3; tentatively, D is TRBD1 (5 bases). The CDR3 runs to 16 residues. CDR1 is SGHTA, CDR2 FQGNSA, per germline. V was trimmed by 3 bases and J by 4 bases, leaving 16 bases between them. In DNA form, the CDR3 reads TGTGCCAGCAGCTTGGGGTTGGTAGGGGCCGGAAACACCATATATTTT. This sequence encodes CASSLGLVGAGNTIYF. Filled out from reference TRBV7-2 and TRBJ1-3, the complete variable domain reads GAGVSQSPSNKVTEKGKDVELRCDPISGHTALYWYRQSLGQGLEFLIYFQGNSAPDKSGLPSDRFSAERTGGSVSTLTIQRTQQEDSAVYLCASSLGLVGAGNTIYFGEGSWLTVV.

This clone was counted at least ten times. This chain uses TRBV4-1 with TRBJ2-2; 7 bases are a match to TRBD1. J gave up 5 bases and V 5 bases, and 11 bases lay outside the gene matches. This CDR3 has 16 amino acids. CDR1 is MGHRA and CDR2 is YSYEKL in the germline V gene. CDR3 coding DNA: TGCGCCAGCAGCGACTCACGAAGGGGGCGGACCGGGGAGCTGTTTTTT. Amino acids: CASSDSRRGRTGELFF.

This clone was found a few times. The chain uses TRBV6-5 and TRBJ1-1; D unresolved. V was clipped by 3 bases and J by 4 bases, with 15 bases between them. The CDR3 extends over 15 amino acids. Germline assignment: CDR1 MNHEY and CDR2 SVGAGI. CDR3 sequence reads: CASSYRGAWGTEAFF. CDR3 in DNA: TGTGCCAGCAGTTATCGAGGCGCCTGGGGCACTGAAGCTTTCTTT.

This clone was observed a few times. The V and J genes are TRBV7-9 and TRBJ1-1; the D is unclear. V gave up 5 bases and J gave up 3 bases, with 16 bases separating them. Germline V gene sequence: CDR1 SEHNR, CDR2 FQNEAQ (reference sequence). There are 15 residues in the CDR3. The CDR3 reads CASSLLDGGDTEAFF. In DNA, the CDR3 is TGTGCCAGCAGCCTACTGGACGGCGGTGACACTGAAGCTTTCTTT. The full variable domain, with the rest looked up from reference TRBV7-9 and TRBJ1-1, is DTGVSQNPRHKITKRGQNVTFRCDPISEHNRLYWYRQTLGQGPEFLTYFQNEAQLEKSRLLSDRFSAERPKGSFSTLEIQRTEQGDSAMYLCASSLLDGGDTEAFFGQGTRLTVV.

This clone was counted between two and nine times. The junction and the germline gene differ at one end; a read error may be behind it. V and J are TRBV2 and TRBJ1-2; D gene unclear. This CDR3 region has 14 residues. Germline V lookup: CDR1 SNHLY, CDR2 FYNNEI. The CDR3 loop reads CASSRVGANYVYTF. CDR3 nucleotide sequence: TGTGCCAGCAGTCGGGTTGGTGCTAACTATGTCTACACCTTC.